This TCR beta chain was captured by sequencing in a study of Ad26.COV2.S vaccination and SARS-CoV-2 variants (dated by TCRdb to about 2021). Study-wide context: Vaccine-arm donors came from COV1001, a multicentre, randomized, double-blind, placebo-controlled phase I-IIa trial of Ad26.COV2.S in healthy adults. Ad26.COV2.S was administered intramuscularly at 5 x 10^10 or 1 x 10^11 viral particles, either as a single shot or as two shots given 56 days apart. TCRbeta repertoire sequencing served as the tool for gauging how specific and how broad the SARS-CoV-2-reactive T cell receptors were following Ad26.COV2.S vaccination. A total of 32 samples were included in the TCR-sequenced set, comprising around 19 Ad26.COV2.S vaccine recipients, 5 placebo recipients and 8 SARS-CoV-2 convalescent individuals. Trial participants were randomized into five groups of five: low-dose or high-dose Ad26.COV2.S given once or twice, or placebo on both occasions. Throughout the experiments and outcome assessment, investigators stayed blinded to trial group allocation. Study-wide findings and limitations: It was noted by the authors that total T cell responses may have been underestimated by the TCR breadth and depth analyses. After vaccination, substantial breadth of spike-specific CD8+ and CD4+ T cell responses was reported. Non-spike TCR breadth was comparable between vaccine and placebo recipients, consistent with the vaccine containing only spike. The study was not powered for comparison of responses between vaccine doses or regimens. Higher spike-specific TCR breadth was observed in Ad26.COV2.S recipients than in placebo recipients (P = 0.0014).

The immunoSEQ Assay was used to sequence TCRbeta CDR3 regions. After extraction, genomic DNA underwent amplification by bias-controlled multiplex PCR, followed by high-throughput sequencing. The authors' pipeline ran thus. To quantify the absolute abundance of every unique TCRbeta CDR3 region, sequences were collapsed and filtered. T cell fraction was estimated by normalizing TCRbeta template counts to usable DNA, which was measured by amplifying reference genes present in all nucleated cells. Repertoire TCRs were annotated as SARS-CoV-2-specific by exact matching of V gene, CDR3 amino acid sequence and J gene to a known reactive TCR set. MIRA supplied the reference SARS-CoV-2 TCR set, which was filtered for enrichment in COVID-19-positive ImmuneCODE repertoires so that public or cross-reactive TCRs were removed. Drawing on the MIRA antigens, annotated TCRs were analysed further at the level of specific ORF or position within ORF. Breadth was defined as annotated unique rearrangements over total unique productive rearrangements; depth was the summed frequency of those rearrangements. Two-sided Wilcoxon rank-sum tests were applied when comparing TCR breadth between groups. In TCRdb, the immuneACCESS table is reduced to in-frame sequences with V and J assigned. These tables do not hold every clone; where another copy was compared, an unresolved V gene accounts for under half, and the others remain unexplained. That table furnishes V, J and clone size, whereas the DNA furnished D and trimming. The table for this sample lists around 450,000 clones; roughly 89% of them were counted only once. Of the sample, over 2.5% falls within the top ten clones.

On this clone itself: The antigen it recognizes is unknown. Base qualities are not recorded, but no much larger clone differs from it by a single base.

Taken with the paper, the label for treatment or condition translates to: roughly 18 received Ad26.COV2.S at low or high dose, single or two shots; about 5 received placebo; per-sample allocation not given. Repertoires of vaccine and placebo recipients were sequenced from samples taken on day 63 after the first injection. Between 29 July and 7 August 2020, Cohort 1b enrolled 20 to 30 adults aged 18-55 years at one site in Boston, USA. As a vaccine, Ad26.COV2.S was a replication-incompetent adenovirus type 26 vector that expressed a prefusion-stabilized SARS-CoV-2 spike protein derived from the original Wuhan strain. The source is a person aged 18-60 years who received the Ad26.COV2.S COVID-19 vaccine or a placebo. The material sequenced was peripheral blood, taken in a trial of Ad26.COV2.S vaccine versus placebo.

The nucleotides are TGTGCCAGCAGTTTAGGGGGTGTTGGGTACGAGCAGTACTTC. Its translation reads: CASSLGGVGYEQYF. The V and J genes are TRBV28 and TRBJ2-7; the D gene is possibly TRBD1 or TRBD2, with 5 bases matching each. Sequences MDHEN (CDR1) and SYDVKM (CDR2) are obtained from the germline V gene. V is shortened by 2 bases, J by 4 bases, and the region joining them spans 12 bases. From cysteine to phenylalanine, the CDR3 is 14 amino acids long. Only the CDR3 part of the read is kept: 42 bases, read in frame from the first base.